This TCR beta chain originates from a study of blood T cell repertoires in COVID-19. The overall study: PBMCs, B-cell-depleted T cells, or T cells provided the cDNA or gDNA that made up the material.

All enrollees were roughly 18 to 89 years old and from 20 to 25 US areas. Clinical history reported by participants formed the basis on which cohorts were assigned. This table comes from immunoSEQ multiplex PCR, and its TCRdb copy is limited to in-frame clones, with some not included. In the table there are roughly 250,000 clones, 80% to 90% of which are singletons. This receptor was obtained from a woman between 40 and 55 years old who had been exposed to COVID-19. Sequencing was done on a sample of PBMCs or T cells enriched from blood (not recorded which).

CDR3 region: CSVAGQGRVAGVTGELFF. In nucleotides, the CDR3 is TGCAGCGTGGCGGGACAGGGGAGGGTAGCGGGGGTCACCGGGGAGCTGTTTTTT. This sequence joins TRBV29-1 and TRBJ2-2; maybe TRBD1 (10 bases). The germline V gene encodes CDR1 SQVTM and CDR2 ANQGSEA. This CDR3 has 18 amino acids. V shed 6 bases and J shed 4 bases, with 27 bases lying between them.